The clone carrying this T cell receptor (beta chain) was seen a handful of times. Its antigen is not known. Each sample used at least 6 million PBMCs. The source of the sample is a study of blood T cells in healthy people across ages. General study results and limits: With unsorted PBMCs, a conclusive comparison of naive versus antigen-experienced cells was not possible.

A second about 6 to 12 cycle PCR used barcoded and J-beta primers. Using its own MiXCR run on the 5' RACE reads, TCRdb lists one record per CDR3 protein. The sample has more than 550,000 distinct CDR3 sequences, 22% seen once; the top ten hold approximately 20%. J lost 8 bases, V lost 6 bases, and 6 bases had no gene match. The CDR3 contains 13 residues. Germline V CDR1 and CDR2: MNHEY, SVGAGI. The rearrangement joins TRBV6-5 to TRBJ1-2, with 10 bases lining up with TRBD1. The sequence was collected from a man aged 70 or older in good health. Material: blood. CDR3: CASRPDRGQGYTF. The DNA of the CDR3 is TGTGCCAGCAGACCTGACAGGGGGCAAGGCTACACCTTC.